The clone carrying this T cell receptor (beta chain) was counted between two and nine times. The libraries were made with immunoSEQ v3. Some clones are missing from TCRdb's copy, which holds only in-frame ones; the method was immunoSEQ multiplex PCR. This sample has approximately 50,000 clones, with about 81% found just once. Time point specified: pre-treatment sample, taken before nivolumab and TIL therapy. Patients were adults with stage 4 NSCLC. These data come from a study of TIL therapy for anti-PD-1-resistant metastatic lung cancer. Study details: Tumors were harvested before any PD-1/PD-L1 blockade. Four tumors were EGFR-mutant and two were ALK-rearranged.

Trimming stripped 2 bases from V and 2 bases from J, with 5 bases between. The CDR3 sequence is 13 residues long. CDR1 ENHRY and CDR2 SYGVKD come from the germline V gene. This TCR came from a person between 25 and 79 years old with non-small cell lung cancer. Source: blood, taken at baseline. The chain carries TRBV10-3 and TRBJ2-3, with D unresolved. The CDR3 loop reads CAISEVYTDTQYF. CDR3 nucleotide sequence: TGTGCCATCAGTGAGGTGTACACAGATACGCAGTATTTT.